The clone carrying this T cell receptor (beta chain) appeared many times. V was shortened by 6 bases and J by 4 bases, with 16 bases between the two germline ends. The CDR3 is 14 amino acids. The germline V gene has CDR1 MNHEY and CDR2 SVGAGI. Attachment of unique molecular identifiers was made to individual cDNA molecules. TCRdb fed the 5' RACE reads into MiXCR, producing one record per CDR3 protein. Of more than 35,000 distinct CDR3 sequences detected, 5.5% to 7% appear once; the ten largest clones hold roughly 4.9%. The entry originates in a study of early T cells in non-severe SARS-CoV-2 infection.

The sequence was collected from an adult who was a healthcare worker with PCR-confirmed SARS-CoV-2 infection or an uninfected control (not recorded which). This chain connects TRBV6-5 to TRBJ2-7; tentative D call: TRBD2 (6 bases). The sequencing input was whole blood. The CDR3 DNA reads as TGTGCCAGCAGCCCTAGCCTAGCGCAATACGAGCAGTACTTC. It codes for CASSPSLAQYEQYF.